The 10 T cell receptor beta chains presented below share a single source sample, sequenced in a study of T-cell reconstitution after alpha-beta-depleted transplantation in children. The library targeted TCRbeta and was prepared with unique molecular identifiers. TCRdb reprocessed the PCR reads with MiXCR, giving one entry per CDR3 protein. The sample shows hundreds of thousands of distinct CDR3 sequences, approximately 14% of them seen only once. The source was PBMCs, collected before TCRalphabeta/CD19-depleted stem cell transplant. These receptors originate from a girl under 10 years old with congenital amegakaryocytic thrombocytopenia, due to receive a stem cell transplant.

At least ten counts were recorded for this clonotype. The chain has TRBV10-3 and TRBJ2-2, with D perhaps matching TRBD2 (6 bases). The germline V gene has CDR1 ENHRY and CDR2 SYGVKD. With 9 bases removed from V and 6 bases from J, the gap between germline ends came to 8 bases. The CDR3 consists of 11 residues. As DNA, the CDR3 is TGTGCCATTGGGGGGTCCGGGGAGCTGTTTTTT. Translating it yields CAIGGSGELFF.

This clonotype was counted many times. This sequence joins TRBV6-5 and TRBJ1-2, with TRBD1 matching over 8 bases. Germline CDR1 and CDR2: MNHEY and SVGAGI. V lost 2 bases, J lost 4 bases, and 6 bases stayed unmatched. This CDR3 spans 15 amino acids. CDR3 sequence (DNA): TGTGCCAGCAGTTACCGACAGGGGCCGGGCTATGGCTACACCTTC. Its translation is CASSYRQGPGYGYTF.

On this clonotype itself: Just one base apart from a much larger clone, this may be a read error. The chain carries TRBV20-1 and TRBJ1-5, with D perhaps matching TRBD1 (6 bases). Per the germline V gene, CDR1 is DFQATT and CDR2 is SNEGSKA (reference sequence). The CDR3 covers 16 residues. V was clipped by 0 bases and J by 2 bases, with 14 bases between them. The CDR3 DNA follows: TGCAGTGCTAGAGATCGCGGACAGATTTGCAATCAGCCCCAGCATTTT. This gives the protein CSARDRGQICNQPQHF.

This chain uses TRBV6-1 with TRBJ1-5, with D possibly TRBD1 on 5 matching bases. Germline lookup yields CDR1 MNHNS and CDR2 SASEGT. The CDR3 totals 14 residues. The V and J ends lost 3 bases and 5 bases respectively, with 11 bases between them. CDR3 in DNA: TGTGCCAGCAGTGATTTGGGGGAGGATCAGCCCCAGCATTTT. Its protein product is CASSDLGEDQPQHF.

This clonotype was detected many times. The V and J genes are TRBV5-1 and TRBJ2-5, with D perhaps TRBD1 (5 bases). Trimming left V 4 bases short and J 1 base short, with 14 bases between. CDR1 and CDR2 from the germline V gene are SGHRS and YFSETQ. The CDR3 totals 15 residues. CDR3: CASSDRGPLQETQYF. The CDR3 DNA reads TGCGCCAGCAGCGATAGGGGCCCGCTCCAAGAGACCCAGTACTTC.

This clonotype was counted many times. This rearrangement joins TRBV20-1 to TRBJ2-5; TRBD2 might be the D (6 bases). Germline V lookup: CDR1 DFQATT, CDR2 SNEGSKA (reference sequence). Trimming took 6 bases from V and 2 from J, leaving 16 bases between them. The CDR3 length is 14 residues. CDR3 DNA: TGCAGTGCACCGGGAGCTACCCTTCAAGAGACCCAGTACTTC. Its protein product is CSAPGATLQETQYF.

This clonotype was counted at least ten times. The rearrangement links TRBV12-3 or TRBV12-4 to TRBJ2-7; 13 nucleotides align to TRBD2. The CDR3 is 15 residues long. With 4 bases clipped from V and 6 bases from J, the junction kept 6 bases outside the gene matches. CDR3 sequence reads: CASSSSGLAGPEQYF. CDR3 coding DNA: TGTGCCAGCAGTTCCTCGGGACTAGCGGGGCCCGAGCAGTACTTC.

This clonotype has at least ten counts. The chain joins TRBV1 to TRBJ2-1; the table's D call TRBD1 went unverified against the DNA. TRBV1 is flagged as a pseudogene. This CDR3 contains 17 residues. CDR3 region: CTSSLRALATSYNEQFF. The CDR3 DNA follows: TGCACCAGCAGCCTCAGGGCGCTAGCGACATCCTACAATGAGCAGTTCTTC.

This clonotype occurred many times. The rearrangement joins TRBV4-1 to TRBJ1-1, with 7 bases lining up with TRBD1. Per germline, CDR1 MGHRA and CDR2 YSYEKL. The trim removed 4 bases at V and 2 bases at J, leaving 7 bases unmatched. The CDR3 covers 15 residues. The CDR3 DNA sequence: TGCGCCAGCAGCCCTGTGAGGGGGCGTAACACTGAAGCTTTCTTT. The encoded protein is CASSPVRGRNTEAFF.

This clonotype has ten or more counts. The chain links TRBV7-9 to TRBJ2-1, with TRBD1 matching over 9 bases. Germline CDR1 reads SEHNR; CDR2 reads FQNEAQ (reference sequence). This CDR3 has 14 amino acids. V lost 10 bases and J lost 10; bases outside the gene matches: 14. The CDR3 DNA is TGTGCCACCCCTTTCCGGGACAGGGAGAGCGAGCAGTTCTTC. It yields the protein CATPFRDRESEQFF.